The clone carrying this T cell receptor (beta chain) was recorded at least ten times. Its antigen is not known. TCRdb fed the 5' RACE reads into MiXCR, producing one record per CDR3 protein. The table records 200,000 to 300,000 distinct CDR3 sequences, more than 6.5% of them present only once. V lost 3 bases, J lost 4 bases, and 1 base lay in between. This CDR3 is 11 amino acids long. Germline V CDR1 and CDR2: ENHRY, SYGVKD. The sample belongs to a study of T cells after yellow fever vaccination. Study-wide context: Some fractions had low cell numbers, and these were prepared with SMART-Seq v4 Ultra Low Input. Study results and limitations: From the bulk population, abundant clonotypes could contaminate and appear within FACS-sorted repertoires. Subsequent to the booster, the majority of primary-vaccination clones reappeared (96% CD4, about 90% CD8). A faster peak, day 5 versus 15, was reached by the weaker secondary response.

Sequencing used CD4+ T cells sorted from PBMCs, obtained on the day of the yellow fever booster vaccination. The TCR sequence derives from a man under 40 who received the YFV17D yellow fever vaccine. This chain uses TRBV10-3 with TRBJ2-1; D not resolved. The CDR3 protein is CAISEYNEQFF. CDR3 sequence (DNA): TGTGCCATCAGTGAATACAATGAGCAGTTCTTC.